This section outlines one T cell receptor beta chain sequence together with its context. This sample was taken from a study of blood T cell repertoires in COVID-19. Study context: Specimens from acute and convalescent COVID-19 originated in the United States, Italy and Spain. The cDNA or gDNA used as material had been derived from T cells, B-cell-depleted T cells, or PBMCs.

Trimming cost V 1 base and J 4 bases; bases outside gene matches: 0. Per germline, CDR1 SQVTM and CDR2 ANQGSEA. CDR3 length: 12 residues. Per the authors' pipeline: Amplifying reference gene primers gave estimates of nucleated cell counts. The protocol was immunoSEQ multiplex PCR, while the TCRdb copy is restricted to in-frame clones and leaves out a portion. The V and J calls and clone size come from that table; D and trimming were worked out from the DNA. This table has about 160,000 clones, about 80% appearing once. The J gene is TRBJ2-5, the V gene TRBV29-1, with TRBD2 identical over 7 bases. Sequenced sample: peripheral blood. The clonotype originates from a woman older than 75 with acute or convalescent COVID-19. Here the CDR3 reads CSVEGEGETQYF. CDR3 DNA: TGCAGCGTTGAAGGGGAGGGAGAGACCCAGTACTTC.